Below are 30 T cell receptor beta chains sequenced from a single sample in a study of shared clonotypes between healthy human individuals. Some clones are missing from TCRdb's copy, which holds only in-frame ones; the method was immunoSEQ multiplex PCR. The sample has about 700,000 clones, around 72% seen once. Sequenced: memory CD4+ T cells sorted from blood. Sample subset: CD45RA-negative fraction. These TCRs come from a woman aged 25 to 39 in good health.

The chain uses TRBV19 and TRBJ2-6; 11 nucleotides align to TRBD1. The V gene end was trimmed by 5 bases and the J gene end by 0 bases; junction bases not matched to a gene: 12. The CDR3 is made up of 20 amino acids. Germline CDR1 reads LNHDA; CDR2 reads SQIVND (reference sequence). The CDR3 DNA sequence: TGTGCCAGTAGTCCCCTTAAAAGGGACAGGGGGATCTCTGGGGCCAACGTCCTGACTTTC. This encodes CASSPLKRDRGISGANVLTF.

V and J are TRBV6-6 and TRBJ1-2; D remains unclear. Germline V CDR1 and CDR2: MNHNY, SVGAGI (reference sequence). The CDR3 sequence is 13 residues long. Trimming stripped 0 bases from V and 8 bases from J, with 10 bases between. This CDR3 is CASSYSSLRGYTF. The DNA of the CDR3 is TGTGCCAGCAGTTACTCGAGTCTGCGCGGCTACACCTTC.

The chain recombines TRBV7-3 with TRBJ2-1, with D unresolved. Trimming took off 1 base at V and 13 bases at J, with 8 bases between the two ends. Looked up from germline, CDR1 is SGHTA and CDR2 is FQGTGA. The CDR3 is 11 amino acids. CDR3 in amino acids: CASSLREKQFF. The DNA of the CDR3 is TGTGCCAGCAGCTTAAGGGAAAAACAGTTCTTC.

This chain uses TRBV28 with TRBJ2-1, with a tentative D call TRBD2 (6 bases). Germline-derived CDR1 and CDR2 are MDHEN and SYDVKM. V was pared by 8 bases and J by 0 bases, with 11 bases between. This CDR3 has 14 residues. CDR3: CASCLGSSYNEQFF. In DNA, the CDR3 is TGTGCCAGCTGCCTCGGGAGCTCCTACAATGAGCAGTTCTTC.

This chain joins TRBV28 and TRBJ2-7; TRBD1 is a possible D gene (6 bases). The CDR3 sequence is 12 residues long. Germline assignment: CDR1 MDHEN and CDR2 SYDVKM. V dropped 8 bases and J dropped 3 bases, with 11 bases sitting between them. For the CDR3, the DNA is TGTGCCAGCCGGACAGTGAACTACGAGCAGTACTTC. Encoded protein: CASRTVNYEQYF.

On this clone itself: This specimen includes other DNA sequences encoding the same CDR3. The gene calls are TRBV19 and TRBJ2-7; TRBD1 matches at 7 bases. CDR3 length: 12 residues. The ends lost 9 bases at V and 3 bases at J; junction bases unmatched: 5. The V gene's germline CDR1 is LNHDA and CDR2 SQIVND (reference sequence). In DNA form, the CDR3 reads TGTGCCAGCCGAGACAGGGACTACGAGCAGTACTTC. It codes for CASRDRDYEQYF.

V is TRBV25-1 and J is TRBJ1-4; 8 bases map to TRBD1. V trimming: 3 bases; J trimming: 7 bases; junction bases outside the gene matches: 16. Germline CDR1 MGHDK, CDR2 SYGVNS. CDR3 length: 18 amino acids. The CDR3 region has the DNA TGTGCCAGCAGTGACCCAAGCGGGGGCAGGGGGCTTGTTGAAAAACTGTTTTTT. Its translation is CASSDPSGGRGLVEKLFF.

CDR3 sequence: CASSSGDRDNGYTF. CDR3 in DNA: TGTGCCAGCAGCTCTGGGGACAGGGATAATGGCTACACCTTC. The chain uses TRBV9 and TRBJ1-2; 9 positions agree with TRBD1. This CDR3 is built from 14 residues. V lost 4 bases and J lost 6; bases outside the gene matches: 7. Germline CDR1 SGDLS, CDR2 YYNGEE.

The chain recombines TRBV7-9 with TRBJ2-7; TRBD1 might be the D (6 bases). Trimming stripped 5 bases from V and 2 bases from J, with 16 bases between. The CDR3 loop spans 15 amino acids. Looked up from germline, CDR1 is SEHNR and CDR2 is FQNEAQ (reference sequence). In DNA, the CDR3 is TGTGCCAGCAGCCGTTACCAGGACAGCACCTACGAGCAGTACTTC. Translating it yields CASSRYQDSTYEQYF.

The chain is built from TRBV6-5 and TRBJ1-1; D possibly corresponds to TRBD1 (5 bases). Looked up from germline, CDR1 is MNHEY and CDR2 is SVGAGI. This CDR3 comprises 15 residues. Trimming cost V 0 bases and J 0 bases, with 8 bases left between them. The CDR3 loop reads CASSYSDNLNTEAFF. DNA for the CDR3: TGTGCCAGCAGTTACTCGGACAACCTGAACACTGAAGCTTTCTTT.

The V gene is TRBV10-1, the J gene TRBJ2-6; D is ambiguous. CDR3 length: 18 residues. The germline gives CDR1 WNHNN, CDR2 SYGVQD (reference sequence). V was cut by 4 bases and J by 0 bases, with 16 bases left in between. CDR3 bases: TGCGCCAGCAGTGCCGGCAAGGGCCCCGTCTCTGGGGCCAACGTCCTGACTTTC. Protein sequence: CASSAGKGPVSGANVLTF.

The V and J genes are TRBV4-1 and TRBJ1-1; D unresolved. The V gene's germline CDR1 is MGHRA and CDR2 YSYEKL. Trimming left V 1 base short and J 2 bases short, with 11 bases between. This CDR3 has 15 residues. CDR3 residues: CASSQGVTGNTEAFF. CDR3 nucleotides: TGCGCCAGCAGCCAAGGGGTGACGGGAAACACTGAAGCTTTCTTT.

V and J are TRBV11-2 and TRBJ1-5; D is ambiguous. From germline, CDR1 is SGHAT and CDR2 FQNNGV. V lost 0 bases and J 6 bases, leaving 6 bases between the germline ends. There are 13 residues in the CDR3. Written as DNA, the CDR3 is TGTGCCAGCAGCTTAGATTCAGTTCAGCCCCAGCATTTT. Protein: CASSLDSVQPQHF.

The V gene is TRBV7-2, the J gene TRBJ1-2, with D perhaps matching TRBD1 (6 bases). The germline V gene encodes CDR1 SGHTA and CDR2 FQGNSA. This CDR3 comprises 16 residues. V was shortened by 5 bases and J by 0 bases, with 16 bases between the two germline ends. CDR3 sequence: CASSPWGGGSNYGYTF. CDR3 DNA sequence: TGTGCCAGCAGCCCATGGGGGGGCGGTTCTAACTATGGCTACACCTTC.

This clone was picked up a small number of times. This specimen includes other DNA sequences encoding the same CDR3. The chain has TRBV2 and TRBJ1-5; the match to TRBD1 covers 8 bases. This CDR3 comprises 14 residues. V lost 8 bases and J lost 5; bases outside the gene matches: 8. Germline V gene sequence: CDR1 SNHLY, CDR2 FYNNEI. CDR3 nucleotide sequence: TGTGCCAGCCGAGGGACAGGAGGGGATCAGCCCCAGCATTTT. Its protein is CASRGTGGDQPQHF.

The CDR3 here is CASSSQPGLLRSMYGYTF. The CDR3 nucleotides are TGTGCCAGCAGTTCTCAGCCGGGGCTTTTGAGGTCTATGTATGGCTACACCTTC. The rearrangement uses TRBV27 and TRBJ1-2; TRBD1 might be the D (5 bases). The germline gives CDR1 MNHEY, CDR2 SMNVEV (reference sequence). The V end was cut by 4 bases, the J end by 5 bases, with 26 bases between. The CDR3 has 18 amino acids.

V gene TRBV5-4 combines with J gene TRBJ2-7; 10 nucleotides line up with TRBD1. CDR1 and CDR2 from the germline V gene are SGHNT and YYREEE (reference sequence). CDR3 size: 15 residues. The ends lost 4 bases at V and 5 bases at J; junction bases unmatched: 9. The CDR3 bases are TGTGCCAGCAGCACCCCGACAGGGGGCAAAGACGAGCAGTACTTC. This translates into CASSTPTGGKDEQYF.

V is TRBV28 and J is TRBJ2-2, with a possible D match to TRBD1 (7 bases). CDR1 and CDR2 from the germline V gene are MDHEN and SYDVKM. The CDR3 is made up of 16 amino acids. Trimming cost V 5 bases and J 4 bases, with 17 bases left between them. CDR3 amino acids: CASSPGGIQGTGELFF. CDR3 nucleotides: TGTGCCAGCAGTCCAGGGGGGATACAGGGCACCGGGGAGCTGTTTTTT.

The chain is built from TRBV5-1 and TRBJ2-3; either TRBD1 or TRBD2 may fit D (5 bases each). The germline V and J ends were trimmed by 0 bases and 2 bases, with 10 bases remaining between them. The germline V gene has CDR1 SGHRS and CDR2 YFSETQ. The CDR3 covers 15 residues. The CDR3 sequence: CASSLVRGVTDTQYF. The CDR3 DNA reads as TGCGCCAGCAGCTTGGTGAGAGGGGTCACAGATACGCAGTATTTT.

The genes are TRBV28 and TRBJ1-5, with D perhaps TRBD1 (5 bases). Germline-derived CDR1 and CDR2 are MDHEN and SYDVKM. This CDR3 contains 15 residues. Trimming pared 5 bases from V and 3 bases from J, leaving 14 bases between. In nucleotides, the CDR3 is TGTGCCAGCAGTCCCCGGGACGGGATCAATCAGCCCCAGCATTTT. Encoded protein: CASSPRDGINQPQHF. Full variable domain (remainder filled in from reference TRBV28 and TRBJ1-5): DVKVTQSSRYLVKRTGEKVFLECVQDMDHENMFWYRQDPGLGLRLIYFSYDVKMKEKGDIPEGYSVSREKKERFSLILESASTNQTSMYLCASSPRDGINQPQHFGDGTRLSIL.

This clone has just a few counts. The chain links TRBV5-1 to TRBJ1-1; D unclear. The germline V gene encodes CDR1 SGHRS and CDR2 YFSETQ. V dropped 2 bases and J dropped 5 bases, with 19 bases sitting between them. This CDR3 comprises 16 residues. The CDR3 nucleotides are TGCGCCAGCAGCTTATCAGGAATAGGTGTGGGTACTGAAGCTTTCTTT. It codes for CASSLSGIGVGTEAFF.

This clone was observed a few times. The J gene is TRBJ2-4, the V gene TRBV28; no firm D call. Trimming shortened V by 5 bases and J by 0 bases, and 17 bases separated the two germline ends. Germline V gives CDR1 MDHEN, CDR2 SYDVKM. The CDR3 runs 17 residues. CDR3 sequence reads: CASSGPPSLLAKNIQYF. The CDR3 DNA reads TGTGCCAGCAGTGGACCCCCTTCTTTACTAGCCAAAAACATTCAGTACTTC.

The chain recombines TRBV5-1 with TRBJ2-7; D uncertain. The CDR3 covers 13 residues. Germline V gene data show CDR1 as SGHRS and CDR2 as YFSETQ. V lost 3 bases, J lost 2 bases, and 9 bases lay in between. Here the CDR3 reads CASSYDFAYEQYF. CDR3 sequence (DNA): TGCGCCAGCAGCTACGACTTCGCCTACGAGCAGTACTTC. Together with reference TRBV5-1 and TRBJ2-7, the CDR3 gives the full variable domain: KAGVTQTPRYLIKTRGQQVTLSCSPISGHRSVSWYQQTPGQGLQFLFEYFSETQRNKGNFPGRFSGRQFSNSRSEMNVSTLELGDSALYLCASSYDFAYEQYFGPGTRLTVT.

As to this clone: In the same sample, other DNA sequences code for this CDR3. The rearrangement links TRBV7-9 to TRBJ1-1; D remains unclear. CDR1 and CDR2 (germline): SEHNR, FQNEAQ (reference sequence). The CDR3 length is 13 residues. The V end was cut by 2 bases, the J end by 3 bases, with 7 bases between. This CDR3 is CASSLRGDTEAFF. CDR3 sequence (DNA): TGTGCCAGCAGCTTACGAGGTGACACTGAAGCTTTCTTT.

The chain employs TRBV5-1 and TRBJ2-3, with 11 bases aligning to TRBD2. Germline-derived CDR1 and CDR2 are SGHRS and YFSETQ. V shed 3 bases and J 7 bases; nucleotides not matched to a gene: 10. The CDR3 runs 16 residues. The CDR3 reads CASSSTGLAAPNTQYF. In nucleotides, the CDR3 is TGCGCCAGCAGCTCGACGGGACTAGCGGCGCCTAATACGCAGTATTTT.

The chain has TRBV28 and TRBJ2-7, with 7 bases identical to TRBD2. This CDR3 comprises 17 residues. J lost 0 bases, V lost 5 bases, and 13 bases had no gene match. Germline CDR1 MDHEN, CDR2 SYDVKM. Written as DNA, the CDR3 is TGTGCCAGCAGTCCCAATGTAGGCGGGGGTAGCTCCTACGAGCAGTACTTC. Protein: CASSPNVGGGSSYEQYF.

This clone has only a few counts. In DNA, the CDR3 is TGTGCCAGCAGCTTGGGACACGAGGGGACCCAGTACTTC. It specifies CASSLGHEGTQYF. The V gene is TRBV5-4, the J gene TRBJ2-5; D is perhaps TRBD2 (5 bases). Deletions cut 0 bases from V and 7 bases from J, with 10 bases between. The CDR3 spans 13 residues. Germline lookup yields CDR1 SGHNT and CDR2 YYREEE (reference sequence).

The chain's CDR3 is CASSLGLQGRTEAFF. CDR3 nucleotide sequence: TGCGCCAGCAGCTTGGGACTACAGGGAAGGACTGAAGCTTTCTTT. The chain uses TRBV5-1 and TRBJ1-1; TRBD1 is a possible D gene (6 bases). V was clipped by 0 bases and J by 5 bases, with 14 bases between them. Germline CDR1 SGHRS, CDR2 YFSETQ. CDR3 length: 15 amino acids.

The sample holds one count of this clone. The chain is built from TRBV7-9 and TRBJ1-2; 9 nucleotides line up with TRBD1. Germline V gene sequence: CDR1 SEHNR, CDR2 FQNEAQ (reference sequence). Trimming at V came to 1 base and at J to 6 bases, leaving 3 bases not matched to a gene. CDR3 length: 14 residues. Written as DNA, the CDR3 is TGTGCCAGCAGCTTAGAGGGGACAGGGCATGGCTACACCTTC. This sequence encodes CASSLEGTGHGYTF.

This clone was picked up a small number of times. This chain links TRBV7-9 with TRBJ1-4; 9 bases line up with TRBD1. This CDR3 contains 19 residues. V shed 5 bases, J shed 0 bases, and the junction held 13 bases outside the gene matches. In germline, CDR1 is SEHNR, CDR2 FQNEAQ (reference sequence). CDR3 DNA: TGTGCCAGCAGCCGACTGGACAGGGGAGTTGGTGCAACTAATGAAAAACTGTTTTTT. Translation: CASSRLDRGVGATNEKLFF.